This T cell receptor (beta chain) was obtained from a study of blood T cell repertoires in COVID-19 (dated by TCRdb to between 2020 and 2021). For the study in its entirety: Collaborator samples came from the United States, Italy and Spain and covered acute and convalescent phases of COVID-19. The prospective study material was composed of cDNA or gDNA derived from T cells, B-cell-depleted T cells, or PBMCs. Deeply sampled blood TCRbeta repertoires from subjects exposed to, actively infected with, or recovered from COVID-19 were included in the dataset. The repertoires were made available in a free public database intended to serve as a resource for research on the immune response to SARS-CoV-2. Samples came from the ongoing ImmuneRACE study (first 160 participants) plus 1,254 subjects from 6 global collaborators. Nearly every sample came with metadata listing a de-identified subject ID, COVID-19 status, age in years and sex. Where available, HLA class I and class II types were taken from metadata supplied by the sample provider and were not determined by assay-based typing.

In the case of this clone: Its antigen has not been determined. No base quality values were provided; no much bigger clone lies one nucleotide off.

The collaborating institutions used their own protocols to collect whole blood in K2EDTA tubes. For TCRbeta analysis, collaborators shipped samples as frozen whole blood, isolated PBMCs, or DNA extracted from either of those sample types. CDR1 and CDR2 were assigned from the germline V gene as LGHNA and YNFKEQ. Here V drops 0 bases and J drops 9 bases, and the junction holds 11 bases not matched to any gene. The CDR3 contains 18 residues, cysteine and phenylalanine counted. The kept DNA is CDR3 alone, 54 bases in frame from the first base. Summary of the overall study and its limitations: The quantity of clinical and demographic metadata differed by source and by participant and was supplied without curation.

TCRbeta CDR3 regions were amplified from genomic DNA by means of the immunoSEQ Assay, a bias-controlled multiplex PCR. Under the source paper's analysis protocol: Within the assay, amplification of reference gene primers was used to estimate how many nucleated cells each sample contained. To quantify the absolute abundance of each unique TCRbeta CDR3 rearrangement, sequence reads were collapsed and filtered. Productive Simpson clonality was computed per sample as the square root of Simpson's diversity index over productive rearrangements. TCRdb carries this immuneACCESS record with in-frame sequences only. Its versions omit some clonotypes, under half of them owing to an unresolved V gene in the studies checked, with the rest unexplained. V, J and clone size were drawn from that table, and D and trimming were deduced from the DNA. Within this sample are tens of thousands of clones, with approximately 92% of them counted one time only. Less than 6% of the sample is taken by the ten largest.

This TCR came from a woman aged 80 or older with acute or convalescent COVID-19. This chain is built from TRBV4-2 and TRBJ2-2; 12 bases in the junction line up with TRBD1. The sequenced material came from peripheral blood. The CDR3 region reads CASSQDSYGTGGFRELFF. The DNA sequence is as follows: TGTGCCAGCAGCCAAGATTCATACGGGACAGGGGGCTTTAGGGAGCTGTTTTTT.